Listed here are 10 T cell receptor beta chains from one sample, sequenced in a study of blood T cells in healthy people across ages. Sample-barcoded 5' priming and a J-beta primer mix drove a second PCR of about 6 to 12 cycles. One entry per CDR3 protein results from TCRdb running MiXCR on the 5' RACE reads. The sample holds about 1.8 million distinct CDR3 sequences, 49% seen once. Sequenced material: blood. These receptors all stem from a woman aged 35 to 49 in good health.

The rearrangement links TRBV2 to TRBJ2-3, with TRBD2 matching over 7 bases. With V trimmed by 3 bases and J by 4 bases, 13 bases remained unmatched. This CDR3 has 17 amino acids. The germline gives CDR1 SNHLY, CDR2 FYNNEI. CDR3: CASSDNNAGVAADTQYF. The CDR3 region has the DNA TGTGCCAGCAGTGACAATAATGCGGGGGTTGCCGCAGATACGCAGTATTTT. The full variable domain, its missing parts supplied by reference TRBV2 and TRBJ2-3, is EPEVTQTPSHQVTQMGQEVILRCVPISNHLYFYWYRQILGQKVEFLVSFYNNEISEKSEIFDDQFSVERPDGSNFTLKIRSTKLEDSAMYFCASSDNNAGVAADTQYFGPGTRLTVL.

This chain links TRBV6-1 with TRBJ2-3, with 7 bases lining up with TRBD1. The CDR3 is 18 residues long. V lost 3 bases and J lost 2; bases outside the gene matches: 14. The germline CDR1 and CDR2 sequences are MNHNS and SASEGT. CDR3 DNA: TGTGCCAGCAGTGAGGGGACAGTCCGAACCCTTTTCACAGATACGCAGTATTTT. It translates to CASSEGTVRTLFTDTQYF.

The table lists this clonotype with a few counts. The V call is TRBV7-2, the J call TRBJ2-3; 9 positions match TRBD2. The CDR3 runs 16 residues. J lost 4 bases, V lost 10 bases, and 15 bases had no gene match. CDR1 and CDR2 from the germline V gene are SGHTA and FQGNSA. The CDR3 here is CATTLGLAMRADTQYF. The CDR3, as DNA: TGTGCCACAACTCTGGGACTAGCAATGAGGGCAGATACGCAGTATTTT.

The chain carries TRBV9 and TRBJ2-3; TRBD2 matches 13 bases. The CDR3 contains 17 residues. CDR1 SGDLS and CDR2 YYNGEE come from the germline V gene. V gave up 3 bases and J gave up 5 bases; unmatched junction bases: 9. CDR3 amino acids: CASSAGGLAGPVDTQYF. In DNA, the CDR3 is TGTGCCAGCAGCGCCGGGGGACTAGCGGGGCCTGTAGATACGCAGTATTTT.

Only a few counts were recorded for this clonotype. This rearrangement joins TRBV4-3 to TRBJ2-3; D unclear. The germline V gene has CDR1 LGHNA and CDR2 YSLEER. The CDR3 loop spans 13 amino acids. Trimming removed 2 bases at V and 7 bases at J, with 10 bases between. CDR3 DNA: TGCGCCAGCAGCCAACCCCGCTCATATACGCAGTATTTT. This sequence encodes CASSQPRSYTQYF.

Of note for this clonotype: The conserved closing phenylalanine or tryptophan is absent in this CDR3, likely reflecting a read error. The chain employs TRBV25-1 and TRBJ2-5, with D perhaps TRBD1 or TRBD2 (7 bases each). This CDR3 contains 16 residues. V gave up 5 bases and J gave up 6 bases, with 22 bases separating them. Germline CDR1 is MGHDK and CDR2 is SYGVNS. CDR3 DNA sequence: TGTGCCAGCAGTATGGGGGGGACAGTTGTTTCGAAGACCCAGTACTCC. It encodes CASSMGGTVVSKTQYS.

CDR3 sequence reads: CASSLGDRGVREKLFF. CDR3 DNA sequence: TGTGCCAGCAGCTTAGGCGACAGGGGCGTTCGTGAAAAACTGTTTTTT. The V call is TRBV7-9, the J call TRBJ1-4; 8 bases align to TRBD1. The CDR3 loop spans 16 amino acids. Per germline, CDR1 SEHNR and CDR2 FQNEAQ (reference sequence). J was trimmed by 7 bases and V by 1 base; bases with no gene match: 8.

With regard to this clonotype: At one end, the junction sequence differs from germline, possibly due to a read error. The rearrangement uses TRBV6-1 and TRBJ2-5; possibly TRBD1 for D (5 bases). The CDR3 has 12 residues. The germline gives CDR1 MNHNS, CDR2 SASEGT. This CDR3 is CAGAYLGETRYF. The CDR3 region has the DNA TGTGCCGGGGCATATCTCGGAGAGACCCGGTACTTC.

This clonotype was seen a handful of times. The genes are TRBV7-9 and TRBJ2-1; D call uncertain. Germline CDR1 SEHNR, CDR2 FQNEAQ (reference sequence). The CDR3 is 15 amino acids. The ends were cut back, 1 base at V and 3 bases at J, with 10 bases in the middle. CDR3 coding DNA: TGTGCCAGCAGCTTAGGAGTTTTTGGCTACAATGAGCAGTTCTTC. This encodes CASSLGVFGYNEQFF.

This sequence joins TRBV29-1 and TRBJ1-2; D is uncertain. Germline V lookup: CDR1 SQVTM, CDR2 ANQGSEA. The CDR3 is made up of 13 amino acids. The ends were cut back, 8 bases at V and 11 bases at J, with 24 bases in the middle. For the CDR3, the DNA is TGCAGCTCGACCGGCACCACTAAAGAGCTATACACCTTC. The encoded protein is CSSTGTTKELYTF. The variable domain in full, with the rest retrieved from reference TRBV29-1 and TRBJ1-2, is SAVISQKPSRDICQRGTSLTIQCQVDSQVTMMFWYRQQPGQSLTLIATANQGSEATYESGFVIDKFPISRPNLTFSTLTVSNMSPEDSSIYLCSSTGTTKELYTFGSGTRLTVV.